The 11 T cell receptor beta chains listed next were all sequenced from one sample in a study of cytomegalovirus exposure and HLA in healthy donors. TCRdb's copy holds only in-frame clones and misses some; the assay was immunoSEQ multiplex PCR. This table holds under 400,000 clones, 88% found once. The sequencing input was PBMCs. These receptor sequences come from a man under 40 in good health and CMV-seronegative.

V gene TRBV2 combines with J gene TRBJ1-2; D is undetermined. This CDR3 has 11 amino acids. Germline assignment: CDR1 SNHLY and CDR2 FYNNEI. V lost 7 bases and J 6 bases, leaving 9 bases between the germline ends. The CDR3, as DNA: TGTGCCAGCACCCGGACTGATGGCTACACCTTC. Encoded protein: CASTRTDGYTF. Full variable domain (rest looked up from reference TRBV2 and TRBJ1-2): EPEVTQTPSHQVTQMGQEVILRCVPISNHLYFYWYRQILGQKVEFLVSFYNNEISEKSEIFDDQFSVERPDGSNFTLKIRSTKLEDSAMYFCASTRTDGYTFGSGTRLTVV.

The rearrangement uses TRBV5-1 and TRBJ2-2, with D maybe TRBD2 (7 bases). The CDR3 covers 14 residues. V gave up 3 bases and J gave up 9 bases, with 15 bases separating them. Germline V gives CDR1 SGHRS, CDR2 YFSETQ. Here the CDR3 reads CASSSSAGARELFF. The CDR3 coding sequence is TGCGCCAGCAGCTCCTCGGCGGGGGCTCGGGAGCTGTTTTTT.

This clone has just a few counts. The V call is TRBV5-8, the J call TRBJ1-5, with 7 bases fitting TRBD1. Germline CDR1 is SGHTS and CDR2 is YDEGEE. The CDR3 contains 15 residues. J was trimmed by 3 bases and V by 3 bases; bases with no gene match: 6. The CDR3 coding sequence is TGTGCCAGCAGCTCGGGACAGAAAATCAATCAGCCCCAGCATTTT. This encodes CASSSGQKINQPQHF.

This clone showed up just once. V and J are TRBV27 and TRBJ2-3; no clear D. The CDR3 has 15 amino acids. V dropped 4 bases and J dropped 8 bases, with 19 bases sitting between them. Germline assignment: CDR1 MNHEY and CDR2 SMNVEV (reference sequence). Here the CDR3 reads CASSYIPPQLPTQYF. The CDR3 nucleotides read TGTGCCAGCAGTTATATACCTCCACAGCTGCCTACGCAGTATTTT.

The chain has TRBV5-6 and TRBJ2-5; 9 nucleotides line up with TRBD1. J was trimmed by 0 bases and V by 4 bases; bases with no gene match: 4. This CDR3 is 15 amino acids long. Germline CDR1 reads SGHDT; CDR2 reads YYEEEE. CDR3 residues: CASSTGGPYQETQYF. CDR3 coding DNA: TGTGCCAGCAGCACAGGGGGCCCTTACCAAGAGACCCAGTACTTC.

This clone was counted many times. The CDR3: CASSEEGGRNPPGTQYF. CDR3 nucleotide sequence: TGTGCCAGCAGTGAGGAGGGGGGGCGAAACCCCCCAGGTACGCAGTATTTT. The chain links TRBV6-4 to TRBJ2-3, with D tentatively TRBD2 (7 bases). The CDR3 is made up of 17 amino acids. Looked up from germline, CDR1 is MRHNA and CDR2 is SNTAGT. V lost 3 bases, J lost 8 bases, and 24 bases lay in between.

This clone was counted between two and nine times. The chain employs TRBV11-2 and TRBJ2-7; no definite D call. CDR3 size: 15 residues. Germline CDR1 is SGHAT and CDR2 is FQNNGV. Trimming pared 0 bases from V and 2 bases from J, leaving 11 bases between. CDR3 DNA sequence: TGTGCCAGCAGCTTAGAACTGAGCACGGCCTACGAGCAGTACTTC. Protein: CASSLELSTAYEQYF.

The chain joins TRBV7-2 to TRBJ1-4, with 9 nucleotides matching TRBD1. Germline values: CDR1 SGHTA, CDR2 FQGNSA. The V segment lost 5 bases and the J segment 4 bases; nucleotides outside the gene matches: 11. The length of the CDR3 is 17 residues. The DNA of the CDR3 is TGTGCCAGCAGCCCGGTGCCGTTGGGACAGGGTAATGAAAAACTGTTTTTT. This codes for CASSPVPLGQGNEKLFF.

The J gene is TRBJ2-2, the V gene TRBV11-3; possible D gene TRBD1, 6 bases. In germline, CDR1 is SGHNT, CDR2 YENEEA. The CDR3 is made up of 16 amino acids. The V gene lost 1 base and the J gene lost 0 bases, with 9 bases spanning the gap. The CDR3: CASSLVGTSNTGELFF. The CDR3 DNA is TGTGCCAGCAGCTTAGTCGGGACATCGAACACCGGGGAGCTGTTTTTT.

The chain joins TRBV30 to TRBJ2-7; the D gene is possibly TRBD2 (5 bases). Looked up from germline, CDR1 is GTSNPN and CDR2 is SVGIG (reference sequence). V was cut by 2 bases and J by 2 bases, with 10 bases left in between. The CDR3 contains 13 residues. This chain's CDR3 is CAWSPGVAYEQYF. The CDR3 bases are TGTGCCTGGAGTCCCGGGGTAGCCTACGAGCAGTACTTC.

This chain connects TRBV9 to TRBJ2-1, with 9 nucleotides matching TRBD2. The CDR3 is made up of 15 amino acids. V lost 3 bases, J lost 5 bases, and 6 bases stayed unmatched. Germline V lookup: CDR1 SGDLS, CDR2 YYNGEE. CDR3 bases: TGTGCCAGCAGCGCTAGCGGGGCATTTAACAATGAGCAGTTCTTC. The encoded protein is CASSASGAFNNEQFF.